The 19 T cell receptor beta chains reported below all come from one sample, sequenced in a study of blood T cells in healthy people across ages. A sample-barcoded 5' primer and a J-beta primer mix were used in a second PCR of roughly 6 to 11 cycles. TCRdb reprocessed the 5' RACE reads via MiXCR and lists one record per CDR3 protein. The sample holds roughly 1.5 million distinct CDR3 sequences; 40% to 45% are singletons and the top ten take approximately 4.1%. Sequencing input: blood. The receptors were gathered from a woman in her late teens or twenties in good health.

V is TRBV5-5 and J is TRBJ1-1; D gene ambiguous. The CDR3 is made up of 15 amino acids. Per the germline V gene, CDR1 is SGHKS and CDR2 is YYEKEE (reference sequence). The V gene lost 1 base and the J gene lost 2 bases, with 12 bases spanning the gap. CDR3 nucleotides: TGTGCCAGCAGCTTGTCATCCCTTTCCAACACTGAAGCTTTCTTT. Translation gives CASSLSSLSNTEAFF.

The V and J genes are TRBV20-1 and TRBJ2-2; D may be TRBD1 or TRBD2 (6 bases each). Per germline, CDR1 DFQATT and CDR2 SNEGSKA (reference sequence). The germline V and J ends were trimmed by 0 bases and 5 bases, with 13 bases remaining between them. The CDR3 loop spans 15 amino acids. The DNA for the CDR3 is TGCAGTGCTAGAGATTCCGGGGGCGCGACCGGGGAGCTGTTTTTT. Translated: CSARDSGGATGELFF.

The chain carries TRBV28 and TRBJ1-6; possible D gene TRBD1, 5 bases. Germline V CDR1 and CDR2: MDHEN, SYDVKM. The CDR3 is 14 amino acids. Trimming took 6 bases from V and 9 from J, leaving 15 bases between them. In nucleotides, the CDR3 is TGTGCCAGCAGGATGACAGTCGAGAGTTCACCCCTCCACTTT. Its translation: CASRMTVESSPLHF.

The chain combines TRBV25-1 with TRBJ1-1, with D possibly being TRBD1 (5 bases). Germline-derived CDR1 and CDR2 are MGHDK and SYGVNS. Trimming cost V 2 bases and J 6 bases, with 13 bases left between them. The CDR3 spans 14 residues. The CDR3: CASSEAQGGAEAFF. The CDR3 DNA reads as TGTGCCAGCAGTGAAGCCCAGGGTGGGGCTGAAGCTTTCTTT.

The genes are TRBV7-2 and TRBJ2-1, with 12 bases that match TRBD2. The germline V gene encodes CDR1 SGHTA and CDR2 FQGNSA. V lost 3 bases, J lost 8 bases, and 5 bases stayed unmatched. The CDR3 covers 15 residues. The CDR3 DNA follows: TGTGCCAGCAGCTTCGGGACTAGCGGGTACGATGAGCAGTTCTTC. Residues: CASSFGTSGYDEQFF.

The J gene is TRBJ2-3, the V gene TRBV14, with D unresolved. V was trimmed by 1 base and J by 3 bases, leaving 20 bases between them. The CDR3 contains 18 residues. Germline CDR1 and CDR2: SGHDN and FVKESK. CDR3 DNA: TGTGCCAGCAGCCAAGTTTTAATAGATGGGCCGCGGACAGATACGCAGTATTTT. Its protein is CASSQVLIDGPRTDTQYF.

This sequence joins TRBV20-1 and TRBJ1-1; D call uncertain. The germline V gene encodes CDR1 DFQATT and CDR2 SNEGSKA (reference sequence). Between the trimmed V and J ends, which lost 0 bases and 4 bases, there was a span of 15 bases. The CDR3 covers 15 residues. The CDR3 coding sequence is TGCAGTGCTAGAGAGTTGTCCGGGGTGGCCACTGAAGCTTTCTTT. Its protein product is CSARELSGVATEAFF.

This clonotype was picked up a small number of times. The V call is TRBV5-1, the J call TRBJ1-6; D uncertain. Germline V gene data show CDR1 as SGHRS and CDR2 as YFSETQ. Trimming stripped 2 bases from V and 5 bases from J, with 8 bases between. The CDR3 loop spans 14 amino acids. In nucleotides, the CDR3 is TGCGCCAGCAGCTTCGAACCGAATAATTCACCCCTCCACTTT. Translated, it gives CASSFEPNNSPLHF.

The chain is built from TRBV6-6 and TRBJ2-1; 11 bases agree with TRBD2. The germline CDR1 and CDR2 sequences are MNHNY and SVGAGI (reference sequence). V lost 7 bases to trimming and J lost 4 bases; unmatched junction nucleotides: 6. This CDR3 is 15 amino acids long. The CDR3 DNA reads TGTGCCAGCACACCTACTAGCGGGGGATACAATGAGCAGTTCTTC. This sequence encodes CASTPTSGGYNEQFF.

The chain has TRBV20-1 and TRBJ1-5, with D tentatively TRBD1 (5 bases). CDR3 size: 13 residues. V was clipped by 1 base and J by 2 bases, with 6 bases between them. CDR1 and CDR2 from the germline V gene are DFQATT and SNEGSKA (reference sequence). The CDR3 spells CSARATGNQPQHF. DNA of the CDR3: TGCAGTGCTAGAGCGACAGGCAATCAGCCCCAGCATTTT.

This clonotype was seen a few times. CDR3 DNA: TGTGCCAGCAACTCCCCGATGGGGCCTGGCTACACCTTC. Encoded protein: CASNSPMGPGYTF. The chain links TRBV6-6 to TRBJ1-2; maybe TRBD1 (5 bases). The germline V gene encodes CDR1 MNHNY and CDR2 SVGAGI (reference sequence). This CDR3 has 13 amino acids. The ends were cut back, 7 bases at V and 7 bases at J, with 16 bases in the middle.

The V gene is TRBV29-1, the J gene TRBJ1-1, with no clear D. The CDR3 covers 14 residues. V shed 1 base and J shed 7 bases, with 16 bases lying between them. Germline values: CDR1 SQVTM, CDR2 ANQGSEA. In nucleotides, the CDR3 is TGCAGCGTTGAAGGGGTTAAGGATACGAGTGAAGCTTTCTTT. It is translated as CSVEGVKDTSEAFF.

This clonotype was observed a few times. The chain carries TRBV15 and TRBJ2-7; 8 bases agree with TRBD2. The CDR3 is made up of 16 amino acids. CDR1 LNHNV and CDR2 YYDKDF come from the germline V gene (reference sequence). V trimming: 1 base; J trimming: 0 bases; junction bases outside the gene matches: 5. The CDR3 nucleotides are TGTGCCACCAGCAGAGTTCCGGGGGGGGCCTCCTACGAGCAGTACTTC. It yields the protein CATSRVPGGASYEQYF. Combining the CDR3 with reference TRBV15 and TRBJ2-7 gives the whole variable domain DAMVIQNPRYQVTQFGKPVTLSCSQTLNHNVMYWYQQKSSQAPKLLFHYYDKDFNNEADTPDNFQSRRPNTSFCFLDIRSPGLGDTAMYLCATSRVPGGASYEQYFGPGTRLTVT.

This clonotype is a singleton in its sample. The chain uses TRBV20-1 and TRBJ2-7; D may match TRBD1 or TRBD2 (5 bases each). The CDR3 is made up of 14 amino acids. CDR1 and CDR2 from the germline V gene are DFQATT and SNEGSKA (reference sequence). V lost 3 bases, J lost 0 bases, and 12 bases lay in between. The CDR3: CSASGQGASYEQYF. CDR3 DNA sequence: TGCAGTGCTAGTGGCCAGGGAGCCTCCTACGAGCAGTACTTC.

Only one count was recorded for this clonotype. The CDR3 DNA reads as TGTGCCAGCTCACCGGTGACAGGGGCCCAAGAGACCCAGTACTTC. Residues: CASSPVTGAQETQYF. The V and J genes are TRBV18 and TRBJ2-5; 8 bases map to TRBD1. This CDR3 is 15 amino acids long. V lost 3 bases to trimming and J lost 1 base; unmatched junction nucleotides: 4. The germline V gene has CDR1 KGHSH and CDR2 LQKENI.

The rearrangement joins TRBV2 to TRBJ1-5, with 9 bases identical to TRBD1. The CDR3 sequence is 15 residues long. The V gene's germline CDR1 is SNHLY and CDR2 FYNNEI. The V segment lost 6 bases and the J segment 9 bases; nucleotides outside the gene matches: 12. CDR3 nucleotide sequence: TGTGCCAGCAGCCGCGACCGGGACAGGGTACCGCCCCAGCATTTT. It yields the protein CASSRDRDRVPPQHF.

The chain uses TRBV29-1 and TRBJ2-3; a weak D match, TRBD2 (5 bases). CDR3 length: 16 amino acids. Trimming left V 6 bases short and J 0 bases short, with 19 bases between. Germline lookup yields CDR1 SQVTM and CDR2 ANQGSEA. CDR3 bases: TGCAGCGTAAAGGATTTGGGTGGGAGTAGCACAGATACGCAGTATTTT. Its translation: CSVKDLGGSSTDTQYF.

The chain joins TRBV20-1 to TRBJ1-2; TRBD1 aligns across 9 bases. The V segment lost 5 bases and the J segment 8 bases; nucleotides outside the gene matches: 15. In germline, CDR1 is DFQATT, CDR2 SNEGSKA (reference sequence). This CDR3 contains 15 residues. Here the CDR3 DNA reads TGCAGTGCTCGTCCCGGGACAGGGTTACGGGAAGGCTACACCTTC. Translated: CSARPGTGLREGYTF.

The J gene is TRBJ1-5, the V gene TRBV15; the match to TRBD1 covers 8 bases. The V and J ends lost 0 bases and 4 bases, in that order; junction bases with no gene match: 5. Per the germline V gene, CDR1 is LNHNV and CDR2 is YYDKDF (reference sequence). The CDR3 is 16 amino acids. This chain's CDR3 is CATSRDRGQGNQPQHF. The CDR3 region has the DNA TGTGCCACCAGCAGAGATCGTGGACAGGGAAATCAGCCCCAGCATTTT.